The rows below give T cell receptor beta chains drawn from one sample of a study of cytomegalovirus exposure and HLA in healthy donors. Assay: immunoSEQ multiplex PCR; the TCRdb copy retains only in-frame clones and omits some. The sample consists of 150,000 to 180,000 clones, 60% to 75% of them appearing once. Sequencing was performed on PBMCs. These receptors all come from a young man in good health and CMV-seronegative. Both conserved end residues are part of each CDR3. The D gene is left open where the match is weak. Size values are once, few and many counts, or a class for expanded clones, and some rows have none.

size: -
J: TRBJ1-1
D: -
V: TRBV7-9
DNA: TGTGCCAGCAGCTCAACTATGAACACTGAAGCTTTCTTT
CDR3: CASSSTMNTEAFF

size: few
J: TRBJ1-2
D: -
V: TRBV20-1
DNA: TGCAGTGCCCCGGATGGGGAGGGCTACACCTTC
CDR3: CSAPDGEGYTF

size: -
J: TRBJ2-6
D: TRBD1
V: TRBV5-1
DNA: TGCGCCAGCAGCTTCCGGACAGGGGGTCACTCTGGGGCCAACGTCCTGACTTTC
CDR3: CASSFRTGGHSGANVLTF

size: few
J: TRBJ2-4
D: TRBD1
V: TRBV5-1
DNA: TGCGCCAGCAGCTGGAGGACAGGAACAGAAAACAGTCAGTACTTC
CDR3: CASSWRTGTENSQYF

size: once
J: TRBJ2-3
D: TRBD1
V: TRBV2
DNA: TGTGCCAGCAGTGGTCAACAAGGGGACAGGGGTCTTACAGATACGCAGTATTTT
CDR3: CASSGQQGDRGLTDTQYF

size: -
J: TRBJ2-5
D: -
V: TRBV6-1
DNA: TGTGCCAGCAGTGCCGGGATAGAAGAGACCCAGTACTTC
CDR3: CASSAGIEETQYF

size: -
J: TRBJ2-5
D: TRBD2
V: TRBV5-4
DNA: TGTGCCAGCAGCTTGACTAGCGGGGCACAAGAGACCCAGTACTTC
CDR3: CASSLTSGAQETQYF

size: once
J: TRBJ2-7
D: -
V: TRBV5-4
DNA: TGTGCCAGCAGCTTGGACTACTCCTCGACCGAGCAGTACTTC
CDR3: CASSLDYSSTEQYF

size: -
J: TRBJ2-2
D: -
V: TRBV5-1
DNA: TGCGCCAGCAGTCCAGGGCGGCTAGCGTATAACACCGGGGAGCTGTTTTTT
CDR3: CASSPGRLAYNTGELFF

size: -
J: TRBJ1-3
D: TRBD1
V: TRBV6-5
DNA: TGTGCCAGCAGTTACCAACAGGGGAGCTCTGGAAACACCATATATTTT
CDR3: CASSYQQGSSGNTIYF

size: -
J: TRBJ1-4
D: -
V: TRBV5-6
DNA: TGTGCCAGCAGCTTGGACGTCGGGGAAGAAGGAGAAAAACTGTTTTTT
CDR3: CASSLDVGEEGEKLFF

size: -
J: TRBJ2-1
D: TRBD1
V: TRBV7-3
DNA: TGTGCCAGCAGCCTAACAGGGGGAATTGTTGATGAGCAGTTCTTC
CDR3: CASSLTGGIVDEQFF

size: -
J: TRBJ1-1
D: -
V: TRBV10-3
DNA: TGTGCCATCAGTGAGCCCCGTTATAAGACAGGCCCCGCTTTCTTT
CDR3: CAISEPRYKTGPAFF

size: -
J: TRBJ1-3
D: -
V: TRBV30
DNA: TGTGCCTGGAGTATCCCCGGCGGGCCCTCTGGAAACACCATATATTTT
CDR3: CAWSIPGGPSGNTIYF

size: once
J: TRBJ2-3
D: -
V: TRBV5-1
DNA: TGCGCCAGCAGCTTCAGTGGGGGGGCCCCAGATACGCAGTATTTT
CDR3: CASSFSGGAPDTQYF

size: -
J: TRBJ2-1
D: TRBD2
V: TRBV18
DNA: TGTGCCAGCTCACCACAGGGACTAGCGGGGGGTCGCTCCTACAATGAGCAGTTCTTC
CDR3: CASSPQGLAGGRSYNEQFF

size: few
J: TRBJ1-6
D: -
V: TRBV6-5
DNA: TGTGCCAGCAACCCTGACGACAGTTATAATTCACCCCTCCACTTT
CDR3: CASNPDDSYNSPLHF

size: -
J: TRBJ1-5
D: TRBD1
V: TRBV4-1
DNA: TGCGCCAGCAGCCTACAGGGGGGAAGCAATCAGCCCCAGCATTTT
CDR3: CASSLQGGSNQPQHF

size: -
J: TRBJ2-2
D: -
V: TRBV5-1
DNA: TGCGCCAGCAGCTTCCCGGGACGGGGGGCAGGCACCGGGGAGCTGTTTTTT
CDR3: CASSFPGRGAGTGELFF

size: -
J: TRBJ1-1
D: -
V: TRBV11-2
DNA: TGTGCCAGCAGCCCGAGCGTCAGAAACACTGAAGCTTTCTTT
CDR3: CASSPSVRNTEAFF

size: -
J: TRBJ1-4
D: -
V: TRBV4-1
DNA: TGCGCCAGCAGCCCAAAGGGCACTATCGGACATGGTGAAAAACTGTTTTTT
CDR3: CASSPKGTIGHGEKLFF

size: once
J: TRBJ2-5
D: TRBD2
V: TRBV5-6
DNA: TGTGCCAGCAGCTACCAGGGACTAGCGAGCCAAGAGACCCAGTACTTC
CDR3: CASSYQGLASQETQYF

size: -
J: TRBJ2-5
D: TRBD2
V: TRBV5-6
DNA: TGTGCCAGCAGCCTAGTAGCGGGGGTGGAGACCCAGTACTTC
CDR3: CASSLVAGVETQYF

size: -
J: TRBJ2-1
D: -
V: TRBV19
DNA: TGTGCCAGTAGTGTCTACAGGGATACAGGCGAGCAGTTCTTC
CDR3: CASSVYRDTGEQFF

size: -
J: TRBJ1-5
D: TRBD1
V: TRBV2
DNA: TGTGCCAGCATGGAACAGGGGGCCGGTAGCAATCAGCCCCAGCATTTT
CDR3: CASMEQGAGSNQPQHF

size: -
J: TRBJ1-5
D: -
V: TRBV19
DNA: TGTGCCAGTAGTATCCCGGTCCGCAATCAGCCCCAGCATTTT
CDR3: CASSIPVRNQPQHF

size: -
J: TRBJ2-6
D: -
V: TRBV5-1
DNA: TGCGCCAGCTCCTACGACTCTGGGGCCAACGGCCTGACTTTC
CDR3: CASSYDSGANGLTF

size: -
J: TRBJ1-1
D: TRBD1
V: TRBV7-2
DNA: TGTGCCAGCAGCTCCGACGGGCCGACAGGGGAGTACACTGAAGCTTTCTTT
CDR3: CASSSDGPTGEYTEAFF

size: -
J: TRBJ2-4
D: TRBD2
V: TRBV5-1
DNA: TGCGCCAGCAGCTCCAATCCCGGGACTAGCAACGCCAAAAACATTCAGTACTTC
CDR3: CASSSNPGTSNAKNIQYF

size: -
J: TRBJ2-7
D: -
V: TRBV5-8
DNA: TGTGCCAGCAGCTTGTATGCGGCCCGATACGAGCAGTACTTC
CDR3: CASSLYAARYEQYF

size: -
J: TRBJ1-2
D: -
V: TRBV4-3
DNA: TGCGCCAGCAGCCAAGATCTTGGCAGGGGCGCCGATGGCTACACCTTC
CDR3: CASSQDLGRGADGYTF

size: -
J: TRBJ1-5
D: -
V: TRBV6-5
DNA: TGTGCCAGCAGTTACTCGACAGAAAGTCAGCCCCAGCATTTT
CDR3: CASSYSTESQPQHF

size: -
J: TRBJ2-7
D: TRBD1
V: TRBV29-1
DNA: TGCAGCGTTAAACCGGGACAGGGGACCTACGAGCAGTACTTC
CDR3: CSVKPGQGTYEQYF

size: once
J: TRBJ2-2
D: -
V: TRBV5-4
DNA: TGTGCCAGCAGCCAACACAGGGAAATTAACACCGGGGAGCTGTTTTTT
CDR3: CASSQHREINTGELFF

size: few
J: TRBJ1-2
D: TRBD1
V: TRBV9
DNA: TGTGCCAGCAGCGGGACAGGTGGCTACACCTTC
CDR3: CASSGTGGYTF

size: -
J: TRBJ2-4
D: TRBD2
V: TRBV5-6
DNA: TGTGCCAGCAGCTTGGCGGCTAGCGGGGGGCTACTAGCCAAAAACAGTCAGTACTTC
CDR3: CASSLAASGGLLAKNSQYF

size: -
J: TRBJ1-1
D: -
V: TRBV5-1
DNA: TGCGCCAGCAGCTCGGTACCCATGAACACTGAAGCTTTCTTT
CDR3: CASSSVPMNTEAFF

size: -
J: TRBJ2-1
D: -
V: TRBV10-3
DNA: TGTGCCATCAGTGAGTCCGAAAGACAAAGCTCCTACAATGAGCAGTTCTTC
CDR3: CAISESERQSSYNEQFF

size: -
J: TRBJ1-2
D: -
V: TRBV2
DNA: TGTGCCAGCAGTGACAGGGTTAACTATGGCTACACCTTC
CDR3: CASSDRVNYGYTF

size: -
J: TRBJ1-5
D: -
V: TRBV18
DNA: TGTGCCAGCTCACCTGGGGAGGGGACTCAGCCCCAGCATTTT
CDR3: CASSPGEGTQPQHF

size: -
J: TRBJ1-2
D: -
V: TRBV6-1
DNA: TGTGCCAGCAGACAAGACTCGAACTATGGCTACACCTTC
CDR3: CASRQDSNYGYTF

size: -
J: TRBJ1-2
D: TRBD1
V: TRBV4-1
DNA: TGCGCCAGCAGCACCAGGGGGGGCTACACCTTC
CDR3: CASSTRGGYTF

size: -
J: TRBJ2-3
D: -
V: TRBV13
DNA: TGTGCCAGCAGCTTCCTAAGGGGTGATACGCAGTATTTT
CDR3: CASSFLRGDTQYF

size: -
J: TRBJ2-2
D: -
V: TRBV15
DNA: TGTGCCACCAATCCGGGAAAGAACACCGGGGAGCTGTTTTTT
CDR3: CATNPGKNTGELFF

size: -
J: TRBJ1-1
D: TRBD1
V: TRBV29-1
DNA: TGCAGCGTTGGACAGGGGATCATGAACACTGAAGCTTTCTTT
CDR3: CSVGQGIMNTEAFF

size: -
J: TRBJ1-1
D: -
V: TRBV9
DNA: TGTGCCAGCAGCGTAGGTTCGGTGTACACTGAAGCTTTCTTT
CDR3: CASSVGSVYTEAFF

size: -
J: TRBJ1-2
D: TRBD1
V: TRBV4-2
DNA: TGTGCCAGCAGCCAAGATCCGGGACAGGGGGCTGTGGGCTACACCTTC
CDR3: CASSQDPGQGAVGYTF

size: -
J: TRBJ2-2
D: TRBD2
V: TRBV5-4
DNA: TGTGCCAGCAGCAGTGGACTAGCGGGGGTGGGGACCGGGGAGCTGTTTTTT
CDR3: CASSSGLAGVGTGELFF

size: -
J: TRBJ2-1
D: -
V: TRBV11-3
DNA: TGTGCCAGCAGCTTCGCGGACAAGGGGACAAATGAGCAGTTCTTC
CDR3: CASSFADKGTNEQFF

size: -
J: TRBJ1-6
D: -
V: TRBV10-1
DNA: TGCGCCAGCAGTGAGTCGTCTAGTCTCCGTTATAATTCACCCCTCCACTTT
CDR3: CASSESSSLRYNSPLHF

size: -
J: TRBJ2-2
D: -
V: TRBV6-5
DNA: TGTGCCAGTGGCATAAACACCGGGGAGCTGTTTTTT
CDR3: CASGINTGELFF

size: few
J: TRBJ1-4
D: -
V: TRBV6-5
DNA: TGTGCCAGCAGTTACTCTGGCGGTTCTAGTGAAAAACTGTTTTTT
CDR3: CASSYSGGSSEKLFF

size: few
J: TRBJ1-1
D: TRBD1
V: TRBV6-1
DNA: TGTGCCAGCAAAACAGGGGAGTTGACTGAAGCTTTCTTT
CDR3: CASKTGELTEAFF

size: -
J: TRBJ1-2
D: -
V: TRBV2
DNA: TGTGCCAGCAGTGAGTCCAGGGCTGGCTACACCTTC
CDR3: CASSESRAGYTF

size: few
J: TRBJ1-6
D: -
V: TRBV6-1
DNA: TGTGCCAGCAGTGAACGCGGGGATAATTCACCCCTCCACTTT
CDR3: CASSERGDNSPLHF

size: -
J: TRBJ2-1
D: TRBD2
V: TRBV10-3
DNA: TGTGCCATCACCGGGACTAGCGGGGACATAAGGGGTGAGCAGTTCTTC
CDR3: CAITGTSGDIRGEQFF

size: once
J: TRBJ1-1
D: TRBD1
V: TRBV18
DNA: TGTGCCAGCTCACCACAGGGGGCGAGGACTGAAGCTTTCTTT
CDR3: CASSPQGARTEAFF

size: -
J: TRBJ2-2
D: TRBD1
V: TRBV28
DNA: TGTGCCAGCAGTTTAGGACAGGACACCGGGGAGCTGTTTTTT
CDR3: CASSLGQDTGELFF

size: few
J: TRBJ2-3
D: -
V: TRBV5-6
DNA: TGTGCCAGCAGCATCCTCCCAGGGGTTGGCACAGATACGCAGTATTTT
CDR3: CASSILPGVGTDTQYF